The clone carrying this T cell receptor (beta chain) was seen only a few times. Its target is not known. The data originate from a study of cytomegalovirus exposure and HLA in healthy donors. The PCR was carried out with 60 Vbeta primers and 13 Jbeta primers. Profiled with immunoSEQ multiplex PCR; TCRdb holds only in-frame clones, not every one. The repertoire holds some 150,000 clones, roughly 10% seen once, with 1.8% in the top ten. General study results and limits: Accurate predictions that matched the HLA-A and HLA-B alleles of most subjects were reportedly made from TCR beta sequences. Solely CMV serostatus was available to characterize immune exposure.

The CDR3 runs 15 residues. The V end was cut by 4 bases, the J end by 2 bases, with 11 bases between. Germline V gene sequence: CDR1 SNHLY, CDR2 FYNNEI. Sequenced input: PBMCs. This TCR derives from a man in his fifties or sixties in good health and CMV-seronegative. This chain connects TRBV2 to TRBJ2-2; D is possibly TRBD2 (6 bases). CDR3 sequence: CASSGLRGNTGELFF. CDR3 bases: TGTGCCAGCAGTGGTTTGCGGGGTAACACCGGGGAGCTGTTTTTT. The entire variable domain, with the rest obtained from reference TRBV2 and TRBJ2-2, is as follows: EPEVTQTPSHQVTQMGQEVILRCVPISNHLYFYWYRQILGQKVEFLVSFYNNEISEKSEIFDDQFSVERPDGSNFTLKIRSTKLEDSAMYFCASSGLRGNTGELFFGEGSRLTVL.